The 11 T cell receptor beta chains below all came from one sample that was sequenced in a study of shared clonotypes between healthy human individuals (dated by TCRdb to about 2020). Libraries were made using the immunoSEQ multiplex PCR assay. What TCRdb holds here is the immuneACCESS table cut down to in-frame rearrangements. Part of the clones is not present; checked against another copy, under half of the missing clones reflect an unresolved V gene, and the others are unexplained. A total of 2 million to 2.5 million clones appear in this sample, around 95% of them only once. The ten largest make up 0.1% to 0.15% of the sample. Sequenced: naive CD4+ T cells sorted from blood. The sample's cell subset or site label, decoded: CD45RA+ positively selected. These receptors came from a man between 18 and 29 years old in good health.

CDR3: CASSSGQGNYGYTF. The CDR3 DNA reads TGTGCCAGCAGTTCCGGACAGGGAAATTATGGCTACACCTTC. The chain links TRBV2 to TRBJ1-2; the match to TRBD1 covers 8 bases. J gave up 5 bases and V 5 bases, and 7 bases lay outside the gene matches. Germline lookup yields CDR1 SNHLY and CDR2 FYNNEI. The length of the CDR3 is 14 residues.

V gene TRBV10-3 combines with J gene TRBJ2-2, with TRBD1 as a possible D gene (6 bases). Germline V gene sequence: CDR1 ENHRY, CDR2 SYGVKD. V was cut by 4 bases and J by 9 bases, with 12 bases left in between. The CDR3 consists of 13 residues. CDR3 in amino acids: CAISATDRRELFF. The CDR3 nucleotides read TGTGCCATCAGTGCGACGGACAGACGGGAGCTGTTTTTT.

V is TRBV6-6 and J is TRBJ1-3; D not resolved. The CDR3 runs 13 residues. Germline V gene sequence: CDR1 MNHNY, CDR2 SVGAGI (reference sequence). V was pared by 0 bases and J by 4 bases, with 4 bases between. CDR3 sequence: CASSYSVGNTIYF. Written as DNA, the CDR3 is TGTGCCAGCAGTTACTCTGTCGGAAACACCATATATTTT.

The CDR3 DNA reads as TGTGCCATCAGTGAGTCTGGCAGGGCCGGGCATGGCTACACCTTC. The encoded protein is CAISESGRAGHGYTF. This sequence joins TRBV10-3 and TRBJ1-2; TRBD1 is a possible D gene (5 bases). Germline CDR1 and CDR2: ENHRY and SYGVKD. Trimming cost V 0 bases and J 6 bases, with 14 bases left between them. This CDR3 comprises 15 residues.

The chain couples TRBV7-9 to TRBJ2-7, with a tentative D call TRBD1 (5 bases). Trimming cost V 4 bases and J 5 bases, with 24 bases left between them. The CDR3 has 17 residues. CDR1 SEHNR and CDR2 FQNEAQ come from the germline V gene (reference sequence). CDR3 residues: CASSSPLLGQGAHEQYF. The DNA of the CDR3 is TGTGCCAGCAGCTCCCCACTCCTCGGGCAGGGTGCGCACGAGCAGTACTTC.

The chain is built from TRBV9 and TRBJ1-6, with unresolved D. Germline CDR1 reads SGDLS; CDR2 reads YYNGEE. This CDR3 has 15 residues. V lost 3 bases to trimming and J lost 3 bases, with 10 bases between them. CDR3 bases: TGTGCCAGCAGCGACGACGGGAGCTATAATTCACCCCTCCACTTT. It yields the protein CASSDDGSYNSPLHF.

The chain carries TRBV2 and TRBJ2-2; 9 positions agree with TRBD1. The germline V gene has CDR1 SNHLY and CDR2 FYNNEI. V was clipped by 9 bases and J by 6 bases; unmatched bases: 5. CDR3 length: 13 amino acids. Here the CDR3 reads CASQGQGPGELFF. The CDR3, as DNA: TGTGCCAGTCAGGGACAGGGCCCCGGGGAGCTGTTTTTT.

The CDR3 region has the DNA TGTGCCAGCAGTGCCGGGACAGGCTACAATGAGCAGTTCTTC. Protein sequence: CASSAGTGYNEQFF. This chain connects TRBV6-1 to TRBJ2-1; 8 bases map to TRBD1. This CDR3 is 14 amino acids long. V dropped 4 bases and J dropped 3; count of bases not matched to a gene: 2. The germline V gene has CDR1 MNHNS and CDR2 SASEGT.

The chain carries TRBV6-7 and TRBJ1-2; D is possibly TRBD1 (5 bases). TRBV6-7 belongs to the ORF category, with a function that is uncertain. The V gene lost 0 bases and the J gene lost 2 bases, with 16 bases spanning the gap. The CDR3 runs 17 residues. The CDR3 reads CASSYSLHPTENYGYTF. CDR3 DNA sequence: TGTGCCAGCAGTTACTCGCTCCACCCGACAGAGAACTATGGCTACACCTTC.

As DNA, the CDR3 is TGTGCCAGCAGCCAGGGACAGGGATCTGGAAACACCATATATTTT. It codes for CASSQGQGSGNTIYF. V gene TRBV11-3 combines with J gene TRBJ1-3, with 9 bases matching TRBD1. The CDR3 is made up of 15 amino acids. Trimming at V came to 5 bases and at J to 1 base, leaving 3 bases not matched to a gene. Germline loops: CDR1 SGHNT, CDR2 YENEEA. Drawing the rest from reference TRBV11-3 and TRBJ1-3, the complete variable domain is EAGVVQSPRYKIIEKKQPVAFWCNPISGHNTLYWYLQNLGQGPELLIRYENEEAVDDSQLPKDRFSAERLKGVDSTLKIQPAELGDSAVYLCASSQGQGSGNTIYFGEGSWLTVV.

This rearrangement joins TRBV10-3 to TRBJ2-1, with D possibly TRBD2 on 6 matching bases. The CDR3 is made up of 14 amino acids. With 2 bases removed from V and 8 bases from J, the gap between germline ends came to 13 bases. The germline gives CDR1 ENHRY, CDR2 SYGVKD. CDR3 nucleotides: TGTGCCATCAGTGAGATCGGGAGAGGCCATGAGCAGTTCTTC. Translating it yields CAISEIGRGHEQFF.